This T cell receptor beta chain emerged from a study of T-cell reconstitution after alpha-beta-depleted transplantation in children. Using unique molecular identifiers, the investigators prepared the TCRbeta library. TCRdb processed the PCR reads anew with MiXCR; each CDR3 protein has one entry. The sample shows roughly 120,000 distinct CDR3 sequences, 10% of them seen only once. Trimming removed 0 bases from V and 3 bases from J, with 16 bases in between. Germline V CDR1 and CDR2: DFQATT, SNEGSKA (reference sequence). CDR3 size: 16 residues. This clonotype was seen many times. The starting material was PBMCs from the stem cell graft donor, obtained from the stem cell graft. This sequence originates from a human donor who donated a stem cell graft to a child with acute lymphoblastic leukemia. V is TRBV20-1 and J is TRBJ2-3; no firm D call. CDR3 DNA sequence: TGCAGTGCTAGAGATAGCTGGTATGGTGCTACAGATACGCAGTATTTT. Translated, it gives CSARDSWYGATDTQYF.